This T cell receptor beta chain is from a study of T cells after yellow fever vaccination. TCRdb called the 5' RACE reads again in MiXCR, with one record for every CDR3 protein. The table lists around 550,000 distinct CDR3 sequences, 15% to 20% of them singletons. This clonotype was observed a few times. V lost 2 bases and J lost 4, with 11 bases in between. The CDR3 is 15 amino acids. The TCR originated in a man aged 25 to 40 who received the YFV17D yellow fever vaccine. Sequenced material: PBMCs, taken 15 days after the yellow fever booster vaccination. J is TRBJ2-2 and V is TRBV23-1; D is unresolved. TRBV23-1 is flagged as an ORF with uncertain function. The CDR3 here is CASSQAGVPTGELFF. As DNA, the CDR3 is TGCGCCAGCAGTCAAGCTGGGGTCCCCACCGGGGAGCTGTTTTTT.